This T cell receptor beta chain was identified in a study of tumor-infiltrating lymphocytes in localized non-small cell lung cancer. The CDR3 covers 16 residues. Germline assignment: CDR1 SNHLY and CDR2 FYNNEI. Trimming removed 4 bases at V and 4 bases at J, with 14 bases between. Profiled with immunoSEQ multiplex PCR; TCRdb holds only in-frame clones, not every one. The sample records a few thousand clones, 65% being singletons. V is TRBV2 and J is TRBJ2-6, with a weak D call TRBD1 (5 bases). Sequenced: uninvolved lung tissue not adjacent to the tumor. The clonotype comes from a human donor with non-small cell lung cancer. DNA for the CDR3: TGTGCCAGCAGTGGGGGCTCTCTAGGCGGGGCCAACGTCCTGACTTTC. As protein: CASSGGSLGGANVLTF.